The present T cell receptor (beta chain) was sequenced within a study of long-term antiretroviral therapy in people with HIV. Findings and limits, study-wide: Those clones which expanded before ART made up the dominant part of the repertoire at all time points. Post-ART samples showed increased diversity that remained below transplant donor control levels.

They ran version v3.0 of the immunoSEQ assay at survey level. Libraries were prepared by immunoSEQ multiplex PCR; TCRdb keeps only in-frame clonotypes and omits some of them. Among about 42,000 clones listed, more than 75% were seen once. Per individual, the PBMC samples numbered at least one pre-ART and at least two post-ART. Regarding this clone: What it recognizes is unknown.

The clonotype was recovered from a woman in her fifties or sixties with HIV. Here the sequenced sample was unsorted PBMCs, taken 0.1 years before starting antiretroviral therapy.

The CDR3: CASSGGESNSPLHF. CDR3 sequence (DNA): TGTGCCAGCAGCGGCGGGGAGTCTAATTCACCCCTCCACTTT. The gene calls are TRBV5-4 and TRBJ1-6; no definite D call. Germline lookup yields CDR1 SGHNT and CDR2 YYREEE (reference sequence). This CDR3 is 14 amino acids long. Trimming removed 4 bases at V and 6 bases at J, with 11 bases between.